This T cell receptor (beta chain) was documented in a study of T cells after yellow fever vaccination (dated by TCRdb to the late 2010s). For context, the study as a whole: The SMART-Seq v4 Ultra Low Input RNA kit was used to prepare libraries from fractions with low cell numbers. To follow T-cell clones before and after both primary and booster YFV17D yellow fever vaccination, bulk TCR alpha and beta repertoires underwent longitudinal sequencing. Two healthy male donors, one aged 18 to 30 and one aged 30 to 40 years, made up the cohort. Blood was drawn at multiple timepoints before and after primary and secondary immunization, with bulk PBMC replicates and cell subsets isolated. What the research found in general, with its limitations: Most clones expanded after primary vaccination were re-detected after the booster (almost 98% of CD4 and approximately 85% of CD8), suggesting broad memory maintenance. A small fraction of clonotypes showed up in both the CD4 and CD8 compartments, probably as a result of convergent recombination. Because only a couple of donors were included in the study, the extent to which the findings can be generalized is limited. The secondary T-cell response was found to be weaker but faster than the primary response, with a peak reached on day 5 rather than on day 15. Computational filtering was required because FACS-sorted repertoires could contain abundant contaminating clonotypes from the bulk population.

This sample's treatment or condition label indicates: live attenuated yellow fever vaccine strain. PBMCs were isolated from peripheral blood using a standard Ficoll-Paque protocol. Dynabeads CD4 and CD8 positive selection kits were used to isolate CD4 and CD8 T-cell fractions. TriZol was used to extract RNA from bulk PBMCs, CD4 and CD8 fractions, and dextramer-positive and dextramer-negative fractions. Cut back by 0 bases and 8 bases, the V and J ends lie 16 bases apart. The CDR3, from cysteine to phenylalanine, totals 15 residues. CDR3 DNA only is kept here, 45 bases in frame from base 1. The CDR1 and CDR2 encoded by the germline V gene (reference sequence) are LGHDT and YNNKEL. With respect to this clonotype: The antigen it binds to is not known. No much larger clone is present one base from it, and per-base qualities are unavailable.

The reads were generated on an Illumina NovaSeq 6000. TCR cDNA was synthesized by 5'RACE template switching, which introduced a universal primer site and unique molecular identifiers. cDNA synthesis was primed from both the TCR alpha and TCR beta constant segments. Library amplification used two PCR steps, and the second PCR step added sample barcodes and sequencing adapters. Sequencing of libraries was performed on Illumina HiSeq 2500 (2x100 bp) or NovaSeq (2x150 bp). The authors processed their data as follows. MIGEC was used to demultiplex reads and collapse the reads into UMI consensus sequences, and MiXCR was used for V(D)J alignment. Clonotypes responding to the vaccine were identified with edgeR on replicate PBMC samples, with the criteria of FDR below 0.01 and a log2 fold change above 5 up to day 15. CD4 or CD8 identity was assigned to each bulk clonotype according to whether the clonotype was present at higher abundance in the sequenced CD4 repertoire or the sequenced CD8 repertoire. TCRdb applied fastp at Q25 and MiXCR to the public reads, then kept only in-frame beta chains. Records with the same CDR3 protein are collapsed into one entry carrying the most frequent genes and DNA. None of the V and J calls come from the authors' own analysis; TCRdb made them. Present in this sample are about 200,000 distinct CDR3 sequences, under 3.5% of which were seen just once. Jointly, the top ten make up roughly 3% of the sample.

The source was CD4+ T cells sorted from PBMCs, collected 10 days after the yellow fever booster vaccination. Recombination linked TRBV3-1 to TRBJ1-2, with an unclear D gene assignment. The TCR comes from a man younger than 35 who received the YFV17D yellow fever vaccine. The CDR3 region: CASSQDSQAYSGYTF. Here is the DNA: TGTGCCAGCAGCCAAGATAGTCAGGCGTATTCGGGCTACACCTTC.